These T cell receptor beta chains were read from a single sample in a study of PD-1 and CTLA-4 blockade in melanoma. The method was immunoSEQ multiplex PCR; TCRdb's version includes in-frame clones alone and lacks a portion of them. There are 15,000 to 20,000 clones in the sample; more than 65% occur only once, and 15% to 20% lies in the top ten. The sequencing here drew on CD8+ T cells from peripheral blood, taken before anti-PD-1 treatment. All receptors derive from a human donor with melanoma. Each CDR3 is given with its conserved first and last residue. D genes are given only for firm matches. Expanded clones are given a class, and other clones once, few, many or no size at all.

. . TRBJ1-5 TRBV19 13 CASSPGTPQPQHF TGTGCCAGTAGTCCCGGGACGCCCCAGCCCCAGCATTTT
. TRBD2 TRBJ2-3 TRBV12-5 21 CASGLVLRISGSSPSTDTQYF TGTGCTAGTGGTTTGGTACTCCGGATTAGCGGGAGTTCACCTAGCACAGATACGCAGTATTTT
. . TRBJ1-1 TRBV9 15 CASSVEGDLNTEAFF TGTGCCAGCAGCGTAGAGGGGGACTTGAACACTGAAGCTTTCTTT
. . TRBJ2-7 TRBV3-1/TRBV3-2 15 CASSQGGGAELEQYF TGTGCCAGCAGCCAAGGGGGGGGCGCGGAGCTCGAGCAGTACTTC
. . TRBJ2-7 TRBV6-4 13 CASSPRSGYEQYF TGTGCCAGCAGCCCCCGGAGTGGCTACGAGCAGTACTTC
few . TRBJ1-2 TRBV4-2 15 CASSQIAWIGYGYTF TGTGCCAGCAGCCAGATCGCATGGATCGGCTATGGCTACACCTTC
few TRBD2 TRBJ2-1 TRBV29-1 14 CSVEGGLSYNEQFF TGCAGCGTTGAGGGGGGACTATCCTACAATGAGCAGTTCTTC
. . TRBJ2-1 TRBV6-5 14 CASSSRDLYNEQFF TGTGCCAGCAGTTCCCGGGACCTATACAATGAGCAGTTCTTC
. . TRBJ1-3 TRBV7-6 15 CASSLHEDSGNTIYF TGTGCCAGCAGCTTACACGAAGACTCTGGAAACACCATATATTTT
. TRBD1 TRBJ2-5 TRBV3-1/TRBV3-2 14 CASSQGGQGETQYF TGTGCCAGCAGCCAAGGGGGACAGGGAGAGACCCAGTACTTC
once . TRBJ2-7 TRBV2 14 CASSGPVSYYEQYF TGTGCCAGCAGTGGTCCAGTTTCCTACTACGAGCAGTACTTC
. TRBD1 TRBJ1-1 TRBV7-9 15 CASSLRTGGNTEAFF TGTGCCAGCAGCTTAAGGACAGGGGGGAACACTGAAGCTTTCTTT
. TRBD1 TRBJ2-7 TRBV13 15 CASSSTGTGVYEQYF TGTGCCAGCAGCTCCACCGGGACAGGGGTATACGAGCAGTACTTC
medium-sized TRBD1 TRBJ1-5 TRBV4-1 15 CASSQGGTAHQPQHF TGCGCCAGCAGCCAAGGAGGGACAGCGCATCAGCCCCAGCATTTT
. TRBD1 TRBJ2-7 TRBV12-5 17 CASGPTAGTGGSNEQYF TGTGCTAGTGGTCCCACAGCCGGGACAGGAGGTTCCAACGAGCAGTACTTC
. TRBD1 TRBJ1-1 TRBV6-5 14 CASSYGTGWTEAFF TGTGCCAGCAGTTACGGGACAGGGTGGACTGAAGCTTTCTTT
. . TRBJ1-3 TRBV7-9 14 CASSQGYSGNTIYF TGTGCCAGCAGTCAAGGTTACTCTGGAAACACCATATATTTT
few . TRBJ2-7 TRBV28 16 CASSLGTRVMSYEQYF TGTGCCAGCAGTTTAGGGACTCGCGTGATGTCCTACGAGCAGTACTTC
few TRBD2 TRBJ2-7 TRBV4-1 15 CASSLGLAGALEQYF TGCGCCAGCAGCCTCGGACTAGCGGGAGCTCTCGAGCAGTACTTC
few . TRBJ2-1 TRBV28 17 CASSLRGPGTFYNEQFF TGTGCCAGCAGTTTAAGGGGCCCCGGGACTTTCTACAATGAGCAGTTCTTC
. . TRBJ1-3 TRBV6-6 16 CASTSAGAFSGNTIYF TGTGCCAGCACCTCAGCGGGTGCATTCTCTGGAAACACCATATATTTT
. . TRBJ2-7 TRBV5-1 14 CASSQGGGGYEQYF TGCGCCAGCAGCCAAGGTGGGGGCGGCTACGAGCAGTACTTC
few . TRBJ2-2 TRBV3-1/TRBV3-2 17 CASSQEYDGRNTGELFF TGTGCCAGCAGCCAAGAATATGACGGCCGAAACACCGGGGAGCTGTTTTTT
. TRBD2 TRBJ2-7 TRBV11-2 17 CASSAFPTGLAGDEQYF TGTGCCAGCAGCGCATTTCCTACCGGGCTAGCGGGAGACGAGCAGTACTTC
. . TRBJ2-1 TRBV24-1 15 CATSDRSRLWGEQFF TGTGCCACCAGTGATAGATCGCGACTTTGGGGTGAGCAGTTCTTC
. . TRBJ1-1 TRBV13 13 CASRGTPNTEAFF TGTGCCAGCCGGGGGACACCCAACACTGAAGCTTTCTTT
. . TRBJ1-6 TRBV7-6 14 CASSLSSFNSPLHF TGTGCCAGCAGCTTGTCTTCTTTTAATTCACCCCTCCACTTT
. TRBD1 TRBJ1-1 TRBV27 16 CASSLLRPGGSTEAFF TGTGCCAGCAGTTTACTCCGTCCAGGGGGGAGCACTGAAGCTTTCTTT
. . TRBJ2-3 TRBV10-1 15 CASSDPSGSTDTQYF TGCGCCAGCAGTGACCCCTCCGGCAGCACAGATACGCAGTATTTT
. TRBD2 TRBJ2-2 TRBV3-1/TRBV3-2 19 CASSQDRASGRANTGELFF TGTGCCAGCAGCCAAGATAGGGCTAGCGGGAGGGCGAACACCGGGGAGCTGTTTTTT
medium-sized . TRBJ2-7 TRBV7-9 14 CASSLASAFGEQYF TGTGCCAGCAGCTTAGCTTCAGCCTTTGGCGAGCAGTACTTC
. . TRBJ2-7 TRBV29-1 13 CSVWHPDFYEQYF TGCAGCGTTTGGCACCCGGACTTCTACGAGCAGTACTTC
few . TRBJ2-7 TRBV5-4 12 CASSANSYEQYF TGTGCCAGCAGCGCGAACAGCTACGAGCAGTACTTC
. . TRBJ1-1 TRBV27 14 CASSPVGGNTEAFF TGTGCCAGCAGTCCCGTTGGGGGGAACACTGAAGCTTTCTTT
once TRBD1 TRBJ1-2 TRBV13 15 CASSAGQLRNYGYTF TGTGCCAGCAGCGCGGGACAGCTGAGAAACTATGGCTACACCTTC
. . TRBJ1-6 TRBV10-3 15 CAISELEGWNSPLHF TGTGCCATCAGTGAGCTAGAGGGGTGGAATTCACCCCTCCACTTT
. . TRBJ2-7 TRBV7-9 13 CASEGLGSYEQYF TGTGCCAGCGAGGGGTTAGGGTCCTACGAGCAGTACTTC
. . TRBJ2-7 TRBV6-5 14 CASRERGLSYEQYF TGTGCCAGCAGAGAGAGGGGACTCTCCTACGAGCAGTACTTC
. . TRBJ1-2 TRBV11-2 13 CASSLEGYYGYTF TGTGCCAGCAGCTTGGAGGGGTACTATGGCTACACCTTC
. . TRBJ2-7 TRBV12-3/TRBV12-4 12 CASSLGGWEQYF TGTGCCAGCAGTTTAGGGGGGTGGGAGCAGTACTTC
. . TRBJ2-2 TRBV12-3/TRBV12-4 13 CASSFPGTGELFF TGTGCCAGCAGTTTCCCGGGCACCGGGGAGCTGTTTTTT
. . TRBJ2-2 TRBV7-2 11 CASSPSGELFF TGTGCCAGCAGCCCCTCCGGGGAGCTGTTTTTT
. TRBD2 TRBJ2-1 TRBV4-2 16 CASSQAGTSGNNEQFF TGTGCCAGCAGCCAAGCCGGGACTAGCGGCAACAATGAGCAGTTCTTC
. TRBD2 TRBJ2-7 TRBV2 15 CAIPQSAGGPYEQYF TGTGCCATCCCCCAATCAGCGGGAGGGCCGTACGAGCAGTACTTC
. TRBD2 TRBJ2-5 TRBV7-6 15 CASSLRREGQETQYF TGTGCCAGCAGCTTAAGGCGGGAGGGCCAAGAGACCCAGTACTTC
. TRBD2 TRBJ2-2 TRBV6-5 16 CASSYAYGRHTGELFF TGTGCCAGCAGTTACGCTTACGGGAGGCACACCGGGGAGCTGTTTTTT
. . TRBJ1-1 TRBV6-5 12 CASRRLNTEAFF TGTGCCAGCAGGAGGTTGAACACTGAAGCTTTCTTT
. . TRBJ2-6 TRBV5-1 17 CASSLRQLNSGANVLTF TGCGCCAGCAGCCTTCGCCAGCTTAACTCTGGGGCCAACGTCCTGACTTTC